Below are 24 T cell receptor beta chains sequenced from a single sample in a study of control samples from healthy donors and cancer patients. TCRdb's copy holds only in-frame clones and misses some; the assay was immunoSEQ multiplex PCR. The sample records tens of thousands of clones, around nine tenths being singletons. The sequencing input was blood. The receptors come from a man over 45 in good health.

This chain uses TRBV5-6 with TRBJ2-7, with unresolved D. CDR3 size: 11 residues. CDR1 and CDR2 from the germline V gene are SGHDT and YYEEEE. Trimming took off 4 bases at V and 3 bases at J, with 5 bases between the two ends. For the CDR3, the DNA is TGTGCCAGCAGCCGCGGCTACGAGCAGTACTTC. Its protein product is CASSRGYEQYF.

The genes are TRBV11-2 and TRBJ2-5, with 7 positions matching TRBD1. Unmatched junction bases numbered 8, after V lost 5 bases and J lost 2 bases. CDR1 is SGHAT, CDR2 FQNNGV, per germline. The CDR3 contains 15 residues. CDR3 protein: CASSPSGQAQETQYF. The CDR3 coding sequence is TGTGCCAGCAGCCCCTCCGGACAGGCTCAAGAGACCCAGTACTTC.

The rearrangement joins TRBV27 to TRBJ2-7; D might be TRBD1 (7 bases). Germline V CDR1 and CDR2: MNHEY, SMNVEV (reference sequence). CDR3 length equals 14 residues. Trimming shortened V by 4 bases and J by 1 base, and 11 bases separated the two germline ends. This CDR3 is CASSSRGRSYEQYF. CDR3 nucleotides: TGTGCCAGCAGTTCCAGGGGGAGGTCCTACGAGCAGTACTTC.

Notes on this clone: Within the sample, other DNA sequences also encode this same CDR3. The chain employs TRBV15 and TRBJ2-1, with D tentatively TRBD1 (6 bases). This CDR3 contains 16 residues. Per germline, CDR1 LNHNV and CDR2 YYDKDF (reference sequence). Trimming stripped 3 bases from V and 0 bases from J, with 12 bases between. CDR3 nucleotide sequence: TGTGCCACCAGCAGGGCAACAGGGTCCTCCTACAATGAGCAGTTCTTC. Protein: CATSRATGSSYNEQFF.

This chain links TRBV18 with TRBJ2-2, with D possibly called TRBD1 or TRBD2 (6 bases each). The CDR3 length is 16 residues. The ends were cut back, 6 bases at V and 6 bases at J, with 20 bases in the middle. CDR1 and CDR2 (germline): KGHSH, LQKENI. The CDR3 protein is CASSSYRRGFAGELFF. The CDR3 coding sequence is TGTGCCAGCTCGTCCTATCGGAGGGGGTTCGCCGGGGAGCTGTTTTTT. Using reference TRBV18 and TRBJ2-2 for the parts outside the CDR3, the full variable domain is NAGVMQNPRHLVRRRGQEARLRCSPMKGHSHVYWYRQLPEEGLKFMVYLQKENIIDESGMPKERFSAEFPKEGPSILRIQQVVRGDSAAYFCASSSYRRGFAGELFFGEGSRLTVL.

The chain employs TRBV10-3 and TRBJ2-7, with D possibly matching TRBD2 (5 bases). CDR1 is ENHRY, CDR2 SYGVKD, per germline. Between the trimmed V and J ends, which lost 7 bases and 4 bases, there was a span of 17 bases. This CDR3 spans 14 amino acids. CDR3 in DNA: TGTGCCATCATGGGAGATTTCGGCCAATACGAGCAGTACTTC. Protein sequence: CAIMGDFGQYEQYF.

The rearrangement links TRBV5-4 to TRBJ2-1; D is possibly TRBD2 (6 bases). CDR1 is SGHNT, CDR2 YYREEE, per germline (reference sequence). This CDR3 is built from 12 residues. Trimming cost V 3 bases and J 10 bases, with 11 bases left between them. CDR3 sequence reads: CASSYRGFEQFF. CDR3 DNA: TGTGCCAGCAGCTACCGGGGGTTCGAGCAGTTCTTC.

The chain has TRBV15 and TRBJ1-3; 10 bases are a match to TRBD1. V trimming: 2 bases; J trimming: 7 bases; junction bases outside the gene matches: 11. Germline V gives CDR1 LNHNV, CDR2 YYDKDF (reference sequence). The CDR3 extends over 17 amino acids. The CDR3, as DNA: TGTGCCACCAGCAGAATAGACCGGGACAGGGGCAGGAACACCATATATTTT. It specifies CATSRIDRDRGRNTIYF.

This chain links TRBV5-4 with TRBJ1-2; the D gene is possibly TRBD1 (6 bases). The CDR3 is 14 amino acids. CDR1 is SGHNT and CDR2 is YYREEE in the germline V gene (reference sequence). The V and J ends lost 0 bases and 3 bases respectively, with 9 bases between them. The CDR3 nucleotides read TGTGCCAGCAGCTTGGAAGGACAGTACTATGGCTACACCTTC. Amino acid sequence: CASSLEGQYYGYTF. The variable domain in full, with the rest retrieved from reference TRBV5-4 and TRBJ1-2, is ETGVTQSPTHLIKTRGQQVTLRCSSQSGHNTVSWYQQALGQGPQFIFQYYREEENGRGNFPPRFSGLQFPNYSSELNVNALELDDSALYLCASSLEGQYYGYTFGSGTRLTVV.

This chain joins TRBV6-1 and TRBJ2-3; D could derive from TRBD1 or TRBD2 (5 bases each). The ends were cut back, 4 bases at V and 6 bases at J, with 20 bases in the middle. Germline assignment: CDR1 MNHNS and CDR2 SASEGT. There are 16 residues in the CDR3. In nucleotides, the CDR3 is TGTGCCAGCAGTGGGGAGACATGGGAATGGGGGGATACGCAGTATTTT. This encodes CASSGETWEWGDTQYF.

The chain recombines TRBV27 with TRBJ2-3; 7 positions agree with TRBD2. V was clipped by 3 bases and J by 2 bases; unmatched bases: 5. The CDR3 spans 15 residues. Looked up from germline, CDR1 is MNHEY and CDR2 is SMNVEV (reference sequence). The DNA for the CDR3 is TGTGCCAGCAGTTTTTGGGGGGGTCCCACAGATACGCAGTATTTT. Its protein is CASSFWGGPTDTQYF.

The rearrangement uses TRBV14 and TRBJ1-2, with a possible D match to TRBD1 (6 bases). Germline V gives CDR1 SGHDN, CDR2 FVKESK. Trimming removed 4 bases at V and 7 bases at J, with 16 bases between. The CDR3 consists of 14 residues. Here the CDR3 reads CASSLFDRQSGYTF. In DNA, the CDR3 is TGTGCCAGCAGCCTCTTCGACAGGCAAAGTGGCTACACCTTC. Full variable domain (outside the CDR3, taken from reference TRBV14 and TRBJ1-2): EAGVTQFPSHSVIEKGQTVTLRCDPISGHDNLYWYRRVMGKEIKFLLHFVKESKQDESGMPNNRFLAERTGGTYSTLKVQPAELEDSGVYFCASSLFDRQSGYTFGSGTRLTVV.

The V and J genes are TRBV9 and TRBJ2-3; 9 bases are a match to TRBD2. The CDR3 spans 15 residues. V trimming: 4 bases; J trimming: 1 base; junction bases outside the gene matches: 4. The V gene's germline CDR1 is SGDLS and CDR2 YYNGEE. The CDR3 protein is CASSSERGGTDTQYF. The CDR3 region has the DNA TGTGCCAGCAGCTCAGAGCGGGGGGGCACAGATACGCAGTATTTT.

The V gene is TRBV7-2, the J gene TRBJ2-5; 10 bases map to TRBD2. This CDR3 has 15 amino acids. Germline V gives CDR1 SGHTA, CDR2 FQGNSA. With V trimmed by 6 bases and J by 5 bases, 9 bases remained unmatched. The DNA for the CDR3 is TGTGCCAGCAGTTCACAGCGGGGGGGCTGGGAGACCCAGTACTTC. Translated: CASSSQRGGWETQYF. The variable domain in full, with the rest retrieved from reference TRBV7-2 and TRBJ2-5, is GAGVSQSPSNKVTEKGKDVELRCDPISGHTALYWYRQSLGQGLEFLIYFQGNSAPDKSGLPSDRFSAERTGGSVSTLTIQRTQQEDSAVYLCASSSQRGGWETQYFGPGTRLLVL.

The CDR3 loop is CASAGFINYNEQFF. CDR3 sequence (DNA): TGCGCCAGCGCAGGGTTTATTAACTACAATGAGCAGTTCTTC. The chain uses TRBV10-2 and TRBJ2-1, with TRBD1 as a possible D gene (5 bases). This CDR3 contains 14 residues. Per the germline V gene, CDR1 is WSHSY and CDR2 is SAAADI. Trimming left V 8 bases short and J 3 bases short, with 14 bases between.

The chain is built from TRBV30 and TRBJ2-7; a weak D match, TRBD1 (6 bases). Germline lookup yields CDR1 GTSNPN and CDR2 SVGIG (reference sequence). Trimming cost V 6 bases and J 4 bases, with 13 bases left between them. CDR3 length equals 12 residues. DNA of the CDR3: TGTGCCTGCGGGACATCGAATTACGAGCAGTACTTC. This encodes CACGTSNYEQYF.

V usage is TRBV6-5 and J usage is TRBJ1-5; TRBD1 might be the D (5 bases). Looked up from germline, CDR1 is MNHEY and CDR2 is SVGAGI. The CDR3 has 14 residues. The V gene lost 6 bases and the J gene lost 5 bases, with 14 bases spanning the gap. CDR3 sequence (DNA): TGTGCCAGCAGGATTTTCGGGGCCGATCAGCCCCAGCATTTT. Encoded protein: CASRIFGADQPQHF.

This clone was counted a single time. V and J are TRBV14 and TRBJ2-6; TRBD1 matches 7 bases. The V and J ends lost 4 bases and 4 bases, in that order; junction bases with no gene match: 7. The CDR3 contains 16 residues. Germline V lookup: CDR1 SGHDN, CDR2 FVKESK. The CDR3 reads CASSPYRGPGANVLTF. The CDR3 DNA follows: TGTGCCAGCAGCCCTTACAGGGGACCCGGGGCCAACGTCCTGACTTTC.

The chain joins TRBV9 to TRBJ2-3; 8 bases align to TRBD1. This CDR3 contains 14 residues. Germline lookup yields CDR1 SGDLS and CDR2 YYNGEE. Unmatched junction bases numbered 7, after V lost 6 bases and J lost 4 bases. CDR3 sequence reads: CASTQGASADTQYF. CDR3 sequence (DNA): TGTGCCAGCACCCAGGGGGCTAGCGCAGATACGCAGTATTTT.

The chain is built from TRBV15 and TRBJ1-1; D gene uncertain. Deletions cut 6 bases from V and 0 bases from J, with 11 bases between. Per germline, CDR1 LNHNV and CDR2 YYDKDF (reference sequence). The CDR3 contains 14 residues. For the CDR3, the DNA is TGTGCCACCAGGGAACCTGGGCTGAACACTGAAGCTTTCTTT. Translation: CATREPGLNTEAFF.

The chain combines TRBV19 with TRBJ1-6; no clear D gene. Trimming pared 3 bases from V and 11 bases from J, leaving 14 bases between. The germline CDR1 and CDR2 sequences are LNHDA and SQIVND (reference sequence). The CDR3 extends over 14 amino acids. The CDR3 bases are TGTGCCAGTAGTATGCGGCAGCCAAACGCACCCCTCCACTTT. It codes for CASSMRQPNAPLHF.

The chain uses TRBV2 and TRBJ1-2; D call uncertain. Germline assignment: CDR1 SNHLY and CDR2 FYNNEI. CDR3 length: 14 amino acids. The V and J ends lost 0 bases and 8 bases respectively, with 13 bases between them. The CDR3 DNA sequence: TGTGCCAGCAGTGAAGCGCGTGGACCAAGGGGCTACACCTTC. It specifies CASSEARGPRGYTF. The variable domain in full, with the rest retrieved from reference TRBV2 and TRBJ1-2, is EPEVTQTPSHQVTQMGQEVILRCVPISNHLYFYWYRQILGQKVEFLVSFYNNEISEKSEIFDDQFSVERPDGSNFTLKIRSTKLEDSAMYFCASSEARGPRGYTFGSGTRLTVV.

The genes are TRBV30 and TRBJ1-1; TRBD1 matches at 7 bases. The germline CDR1 and CDR2 sequences are GTSNPN and SVGIG (reference sequence). V was pared by 2 bases and J by 4 bases, with 4 bases of the junction left unmatched. The length of the CDR3 is 13 residues. DNA for the CDR3: TGTGCCTGGAGTTCCAGGGGGTTCACTGAAGCTTTCTTT. Translating gives CAWSSRGFTEAFF.

The genes are TRBV3-1 (or the pseudogene TRBV3-2) and TRBJ2-6; 9 bases line up with TRBD1. The CDR3 extends over 17 amino acids. CDR1 is LGHDT, CDR2 YNNKEL, per germline (reference sequence). The ends lost 4 bases at V and 11 bases at J; junction bases unmatched: 15. The CDR3: CASSLRGQGVSKDVLTF. The CDR3, as DNA: TGTGCCAGCAGCCTCCGGGGACAGGGAGTAAGTAAGGACGTCCTGACTTTC.